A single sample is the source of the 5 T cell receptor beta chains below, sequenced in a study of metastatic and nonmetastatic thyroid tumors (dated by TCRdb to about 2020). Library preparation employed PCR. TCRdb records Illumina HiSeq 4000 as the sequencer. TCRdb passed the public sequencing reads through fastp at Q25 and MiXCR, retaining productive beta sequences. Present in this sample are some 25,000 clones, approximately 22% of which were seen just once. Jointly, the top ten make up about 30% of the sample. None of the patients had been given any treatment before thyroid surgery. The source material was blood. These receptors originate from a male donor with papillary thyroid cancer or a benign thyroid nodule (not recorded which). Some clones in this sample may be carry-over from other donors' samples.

The CDR3 region is CASSEAGTGGNQPQHF. The CDR3 nucleotides read TGTGCCAGCAGTGAAGCCGGGACAGGGGGAAATCAGCCCCAGCATTTT. The V and J genes are TRBV6-1 and TRBJ1-5; 11 nucleotides agree with TRBD1. Germline assignment: CDR1 MNHNS and CDR2 SASEGT. The length of the CDR3 is 16 residues. Unmatched junction bases numbered 2, after V lost 0 bases and J lost 4 bases.

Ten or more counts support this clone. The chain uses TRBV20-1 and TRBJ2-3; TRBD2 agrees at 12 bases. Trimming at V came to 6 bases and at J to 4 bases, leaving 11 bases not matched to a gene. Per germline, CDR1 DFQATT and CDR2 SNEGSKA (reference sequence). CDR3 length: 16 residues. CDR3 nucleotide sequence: TGCAGTGCCCTCGGACTAGCGGGAAGGGAAGCAGATACGCAGTATTTT. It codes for CSALGLAGREADTQYF.

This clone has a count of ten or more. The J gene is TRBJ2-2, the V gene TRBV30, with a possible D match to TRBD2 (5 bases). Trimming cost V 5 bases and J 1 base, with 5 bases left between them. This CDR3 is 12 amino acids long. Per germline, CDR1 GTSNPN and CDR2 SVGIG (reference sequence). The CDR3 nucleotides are TGTGCCTGGCGGGGGAACACCGGGGAGCTGTTTTTT. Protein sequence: CAWRGNTGELFF.

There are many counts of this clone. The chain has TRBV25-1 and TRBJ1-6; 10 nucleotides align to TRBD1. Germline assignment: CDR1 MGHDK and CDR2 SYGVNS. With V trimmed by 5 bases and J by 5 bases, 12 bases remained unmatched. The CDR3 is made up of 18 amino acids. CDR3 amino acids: CASSRLDRGPLDNSPLHF. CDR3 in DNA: TGTGCCAGCAGTCGACTCGACAGGGGGCCACTCGATAATTCACCCCTCCACTTT.

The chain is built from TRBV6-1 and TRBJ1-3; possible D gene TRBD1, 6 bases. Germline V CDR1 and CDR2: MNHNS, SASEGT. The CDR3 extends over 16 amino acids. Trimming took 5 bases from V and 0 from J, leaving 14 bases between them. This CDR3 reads CASSFRGRHSGNTIYF. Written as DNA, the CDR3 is TGTGCCAGCAGTTTCAGGGGCCGCCACTCTGGAAACACCATATATTTT.